These 5 T cell receptor beta chains share one sample of origin, sequenced in a study of shared clonotypes between healthy human individuals. CD45RO-negative, CCR7-selected cells formed the naive CD8 fraction, which excluded terminally differentiated effector memory CD45RA+ cells. The repertoire was sequenced with immunoSEQ multiplex PCR; TCRdb's copy has only in-frame clones and lacks some. This sample has roughly 890,000 clones, with around 93% found just once. The sequencing input was naive CD8+ T cells sorted from blood. The source of these receptors is a man aged 25 to 45 in good health.

This clone was observed once. Other DNA sequences in this specimen translate into the identical CDR3. This sequence joins TRBV29-1 and TRBJ2-5; the D gene is possibly TRBD1 (6 bases). CDR1 and CDR2 from the germline V gene are SQVTM and ANQGSEA. V lost 0 bases, J lost 3 bases, and 8 bases lay in between. The CDR3 extends over 13 amino acids. The CDR3 sequence is CSVEDRGKETQYF. The CDR3 DNA reads as TGCAGCGTTGAAGACAGGGGAAAAGAGACCCAGTACTTC.

The gene calls are TRBV4-2 and TRBJ2-7; D unresolved. V lost 0 bases to trimming and J lost 4 bases, with 10 bases between them. CDR3 size: 14 residues. Germline V gives CDR1 LGHNA, CDR2 YNFKEQ. CDR3 nucleotides: TGTGCCAGCAGCCAAGAAATGGGGTATTACGAGCAGTACTTC. It is translated as CASSQEMGYYEQYF.

The CDR3 sequence is CASSFGSGQPTYEQYF. Written as DNA, the CDR3 is TGTGCCAGCAGCTTCGGGAGTGGTCAACCAACCTACGAGCAGTACTTC. This rearrangement joins TRBV7-6 to TRBJ2-7, with a tentative D call TRBD2 (6 bases). The V end lost 3 bases, the J end lost 2 bases, and 17 bases lay between the germline ends. The germline V gene encodes CDR1 SGHVS and CDR2 FNYEAQ. The CDR3 length is 16 residues.

The chain recombines TRBV2 with TRBJ2-3; a possible D gene is TRBD2 (5 bases). The CDR3 length is 15 residues. The V end was cut by 0 bases, the J end by 4 bases, with 11 bases between. Germline CDR1 SNHLY, CDR2 FYNNEI. The CDR3 DNA follows: TGTGCCAGCAGTGAAGCTCCGGGGATCGCAGATACGCAGTATTTT. Encoded protein: CASSEAPGIADTQYF. Drawing the rest from reference TRBV2 and TRBJ2-3, the complete variable domain is EPEVTQTPSHQVTQMGQEVILRCVPISNHLYFYWYRQILGQKVEFLVSFYNNEISEKSEIFDDQFSVERPDGSNFTLKIRSTKLEDSAMYFCASSEAPGIADTQYFGPGTRLTVL.

The J gene is TRBJ2-7, the V gene TRBV5-1, with D possibly being TRBD1 (5 bases). The ends were cut back, 3 bases at V and 7 bases at J, with 17 bases in the middle. CDR1 SGHRS and CDR2 YFSETQ come from the germline V gene. There are 14 residues in the CDR3. The CDR3 protein is CASSSGALPREQYF. As DNA, the CDR3 is TGCGCCAGCAGCTCTGGGGCCCTCCCCCGGGAGCAGTACTTC.